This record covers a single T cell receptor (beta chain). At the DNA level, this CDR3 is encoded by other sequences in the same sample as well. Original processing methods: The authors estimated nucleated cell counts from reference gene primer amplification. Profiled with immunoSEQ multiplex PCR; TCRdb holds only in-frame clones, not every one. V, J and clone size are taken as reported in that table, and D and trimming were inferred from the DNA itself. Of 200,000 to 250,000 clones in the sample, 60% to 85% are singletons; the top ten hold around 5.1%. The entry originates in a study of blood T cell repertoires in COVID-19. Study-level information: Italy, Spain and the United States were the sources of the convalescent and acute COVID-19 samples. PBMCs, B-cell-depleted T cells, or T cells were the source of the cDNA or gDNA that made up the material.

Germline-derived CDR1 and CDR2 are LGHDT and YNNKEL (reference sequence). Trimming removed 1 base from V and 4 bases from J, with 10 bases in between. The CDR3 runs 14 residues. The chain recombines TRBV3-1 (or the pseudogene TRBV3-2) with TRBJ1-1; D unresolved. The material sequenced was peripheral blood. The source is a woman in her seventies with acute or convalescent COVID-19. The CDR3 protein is CASSQGGYGTEAFF. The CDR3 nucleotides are TGTGCCAGCAGCCAAGGAGGGTACGGCACTGAAGCTTTCTTT.